This record concerns one T cell receptor beta chain sequence. These data come from a study of monozygotic twins with inflammatory bowel disease. Looked up from germline, CDR1 is SEHNR and CDR2 is FQNEAQ (reference sequence). CDR3 length: 14 residues. TCRdb derives one entry per CDR3 protein from the 5' RACE reads, leaving out DNA. This table lists some 440,000 distinct CDR3 sequences. This rearrangement joins TRBV7-9 to TRBJ1-2. The sequenced sample consisted of blood. This clonotype was sampled from a human donor with ulcerative colitis or Crohn's disease, or a healthy co-twin of an affected twin (not recorded which). The CDR3 protein is CASSLEAGRGGYTF. Filled out from reference TRBV7-9 and TRBJ1-2, the complete variable domain reads DTGVSQNPRHKITKRGQNVTFRCDPISEHNRLYWYRQTLGQGPEFLTYFQNEAQLEKSRLLSDRFSAERPKGSFSTLEIQRTEQGDSAMYLCASSLEAGRGGYTFGSGTRLTVV.